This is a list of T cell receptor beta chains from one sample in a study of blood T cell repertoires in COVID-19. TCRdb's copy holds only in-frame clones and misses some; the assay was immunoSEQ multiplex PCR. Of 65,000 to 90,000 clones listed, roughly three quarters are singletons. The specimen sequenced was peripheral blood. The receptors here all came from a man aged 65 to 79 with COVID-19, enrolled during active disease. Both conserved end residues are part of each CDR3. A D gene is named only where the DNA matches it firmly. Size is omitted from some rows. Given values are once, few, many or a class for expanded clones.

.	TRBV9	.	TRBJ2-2	TGTGCCAGCAGCGTAGTGAGCACCGGGGAGCTGTTTTTT	CASSVVSTGELFF
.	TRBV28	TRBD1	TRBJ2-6	TGTGCCAGCAGGGACAGGGGGAGGGGGGCCAACGTCCTGACTTTC	CASRDRGRGANVLTF
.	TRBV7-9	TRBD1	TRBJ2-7	TGTGCCAGCATCAAGCCGGACACAGGGGTCGAGGACTACGAGCAGTACTTC	CASIKPDTGVEDYEQYF
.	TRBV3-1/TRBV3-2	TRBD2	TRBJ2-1	TGTGCCAGCAGCCAGAGAAGGACTAGCGGGTACAATGAGCAGTTCTTC	CASSQRRTSGYNEQFF
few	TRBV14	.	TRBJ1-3	TGTGCCAGCAGCCGAGCTCTCTTGGTCTCTGGAAACACCATATATTTT	CASSRALLVSGNTIYF
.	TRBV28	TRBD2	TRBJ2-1	TGTGCCAGCAGTCTCGTGACCGGGACTAGCGGAAGGAATGAGCAGTTCTTC	CASSLVTGTSGRNEQFF
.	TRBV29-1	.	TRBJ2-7	TGCAGCGTCACCCGGGACTGGAGGAGCGAGCAGTACTTC	CSVTRDWRSEQYF
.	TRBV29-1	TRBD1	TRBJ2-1	TGCAGCGTTGATCCGAGGACAGGAATCAATGAGCAGTTCTTC	CSVDPRTGINEQFF
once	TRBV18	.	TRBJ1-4	TGTGCCAGCTCACCGAGCTTTTCAACTAATGAAAAACTGTTTTTT	CASSPSFSTNEKLFF
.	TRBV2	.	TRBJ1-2	TGTGCCAGCAGGTACTTTAGCGAAGACTATGGCTACACCTTC	CASRYFSEDYGYTF
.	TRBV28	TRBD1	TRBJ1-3	TGTGCCAGCAGTAGGGGGCGCGGAAACACCATATATTTT	CASSRGRGNTIYF
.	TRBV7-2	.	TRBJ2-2	TGTGCCAGCAGCATGCAAAGAGGGAACACCGGGGAGCTGTTTTTT	CASSMQRGNTGELFF
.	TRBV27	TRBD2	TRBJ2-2	TGTGCCAGCAGTTTGGGAGGGAGTATCCCCGGGGAGCTGTTTTTT	CASSLGGSIPGELFF
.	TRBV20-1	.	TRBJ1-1	TGCAGTGCTTTGGTTAACCCCCAGGCTTTCTTT	CSALVNPQAFF
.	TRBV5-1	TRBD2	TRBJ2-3	TGCGCCAGCAGCTTGGGAGCGGGAGGAGGGGCGACAGATACGCAGTATTTT	CASSLGAGGGATDTQYF
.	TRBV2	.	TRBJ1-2	TGTGCCAGCAGTGTAGGACAGTCCTATGGCTACACCTTC	CASSVGQSYGYTF
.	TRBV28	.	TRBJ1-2	TGTGCCAGCAGGGTTAAAGGACAAGCTGGCTACACCTTC	CASRVKGQAGYTF
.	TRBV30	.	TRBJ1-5	TGTGCCTGGAGTACTGGACAGAGGTATGGGACCCAGCATTTT	CAWSTGQRYGTQHF
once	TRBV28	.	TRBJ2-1	TGTGCCAGCCGAGGGGGGGCGGGAGCTAGCTACAATGAGCAGTTCTTC	CASRGGAGASYNEQFF
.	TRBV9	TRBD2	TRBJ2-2	TGTGCCAGCAGCCTCACGAGCGGGAGCAGAACCGGGGAGCTGTTTTTT	CASSLTSGSRTGELFF
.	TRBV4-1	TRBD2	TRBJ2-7	TGCGCCAGCAGCCAAGATTCCCCTAGCGGGAGCCCCTACGAGCAGTACTTC	CASSQDSPSGSPYEQYF
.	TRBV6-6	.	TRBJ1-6	TGTGCCAGCAGTTACCGTCAGGGTACGAATTCACCCCTCCACTTT	CASSYRQGTNSPLHF
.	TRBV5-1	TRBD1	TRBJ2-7	TGCGCCAGCAGCCCTCGACAGGGACCCTACGAGCAGTACTTC	CASSPRQGPYEQYF
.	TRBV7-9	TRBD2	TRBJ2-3	TGTGCCAGCAGCGAAACACCCCTAGCGGGACTGACAGATACGCAGTATTTT	CASSETPLAGLTDTQYF
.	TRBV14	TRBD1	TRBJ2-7	TGTGCCAGCAGCGCAGGGGGCAGGGCGCGCTACGAGCAGTACTTC	CASSAGGRARYEQYF
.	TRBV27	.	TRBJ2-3	TGTGCCAGCAGTCCCGACAAGTTCACAGATACGCAGTATTTT	CASSPDKFTDTQYF
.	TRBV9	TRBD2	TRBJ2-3	TGTGCCAGCAGCGTTAGTAGCGGGACGGTAGATACGCAGTATTTT	CASSVSSGTVDTQYF
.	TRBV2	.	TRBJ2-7	TGTGCCAGCAATCCAAGGCCCACTGACAGGTCTAGGGGGGAGCAGTACTTC	CASNPRPTDRSRGEQYF
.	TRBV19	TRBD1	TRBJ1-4	TGTGCCAGTAGAACGGGACAGAGTAATGAAAAACTGTTTTTT	CASRTGQSNEKLFF
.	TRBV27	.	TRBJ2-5	TGTGCCAGCAGTTTTTCAGGGGTCAGAGAGACCCAGTACTTC	CASSFSGVRETQYF
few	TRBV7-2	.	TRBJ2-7	TGTGCCAGCAGCTTAGTACCTCCGGTCCACGAGCAGTACTTC	CASSLVPPVHEQYF
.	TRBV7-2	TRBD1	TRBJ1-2	TGTGCCAGCAGCCCCAACAGACAGGGGTCCTATGGCTACACCTTC	CASSPNRQGSYGYTF
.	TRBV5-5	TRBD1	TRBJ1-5	TGTGCCAGCAGCACCCGCACAGGGGATGTCAGTCAGCCCCAGCATTTT	CASSTRTGDVSQPQHF
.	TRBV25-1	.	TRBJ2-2	TGTGCCAGCAGTGAGGGCAGCTTGAACACCGGGGAGCTGTTTTTT	CASSEGSLNTGELFF
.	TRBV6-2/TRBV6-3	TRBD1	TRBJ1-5	TGTGCCAGCAGTCTGGGACAGAGATTTAATCAGCCCCAGCATTTT	CASSLGQRFNQPQHF
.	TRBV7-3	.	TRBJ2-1	TGTGCCAGCAGCTTATCGGGCACTAGAGGTGAGCAGTTCTTC	CASSLSGTRGEQFF
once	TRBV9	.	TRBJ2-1	TGTGCCAGCAGCCCCCCCTTATCTCTCTTCGACAGGAAGCAGTTCTTC	CASSPPLSLFDRKQFF
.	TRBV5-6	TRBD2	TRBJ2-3	TGTGCCAGCAGCTTGGTGTGGACTAGCAGGACAGATACGCAGTATTTT	CASSLVWTSRTDTQYF
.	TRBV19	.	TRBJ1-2	TGTGCCAGTAGTATACTTGGGAGCGACTATGGCTACACCTTC	CASSILGSDYGYTF
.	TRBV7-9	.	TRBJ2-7	TGTGCCAGCAGCTTGTCGGACTCACCGGACTTC	CASSLSDSPDF
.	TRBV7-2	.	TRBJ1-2	TGTGCCAGCAGCCTATGGATGTCCAGGGCGAACTATGGCTACACCTTC	CASSLWMSRANYGYTF
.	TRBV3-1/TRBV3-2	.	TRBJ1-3	TGTGCCAGCAGCCAAGATCGACAGTATTGGGGCAGGGACACCATATATTTT	CASSQDRQYWGRDTIYF
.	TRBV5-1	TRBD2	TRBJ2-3	TGCGCCAGCAGCCCGGGACTAGCGGGAAGGGGGACAGATACGCAGTATTTT	CASSPGLAGRGTDTQYF
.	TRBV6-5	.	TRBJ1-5	TGTGCCAGCAGCCCGCGGGGGCGGAATCAGCCCCAGCATTTT	CASSPRGRNQPQHF
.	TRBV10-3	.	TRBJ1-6	TGTGCCATCAAAGCAGGGTCGGATTCACCCCTCCACTTT	CAIKAGSDSPLHF
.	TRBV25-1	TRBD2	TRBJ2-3	TGTGCCAGCAGTGACTGGGGAGGGGGCACAGATACGCAGTATTTT	CASSDWGGGTDTQYF
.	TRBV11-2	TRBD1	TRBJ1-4	TGTGCCAGCAGTCTAACAAGGGGGCAACGGGAAAAACTGTTTTTT	CASSLTRGQREKLFF
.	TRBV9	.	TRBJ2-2	TGTGCCAGCAGCGTAGTCGGGGTGAACACCGGGGAGCTGTTTTTT	CASSVVGVNTGELFF
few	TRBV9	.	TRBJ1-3	TGTGCCAGCAGCACGACACCGAACTCTGGAAACACCATATATTTT	CASSTTPNSGNTIYF
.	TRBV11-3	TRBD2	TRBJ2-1	TGTGCCAGCAGCCCAACTAGCGGGAGTTATAATGAGCAGTTCTTC	CASSPTSGSYNEQFF
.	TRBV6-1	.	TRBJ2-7	TGTGCCAGCAGTGGTCGGCTAGCTTACGAGCAGTACTTC	CASSGRLAYEQYF
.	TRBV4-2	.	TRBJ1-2	TGTGCCAGCAGCCAAGACGCGACAGTCTATGGCTACACCTTC	CASSQDATVYGYTF
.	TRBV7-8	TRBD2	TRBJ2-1	TGTGCCAGCAGCTTAGTAGCTAGCGGGAGGGGTTACAATGAGCAGTTCTTC	CASSLVASGRGYNEQFF
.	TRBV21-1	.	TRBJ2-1	TGTGCCAGCAGCAAAGCCTCCTTAGCGGGAGGGAGGCATGAGCAGTTCTTC	CASSKASLAGGRHEQFF
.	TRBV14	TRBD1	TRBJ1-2	TGTGCCAGCAGCGACGGACAGGGGGCGCGAGTCTATGGCTACACCTTC	CASSDGQGARVYGYTF
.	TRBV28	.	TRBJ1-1	TGTGCCAGCAGAGCAAGCAGGAAGGACACTGAAGCTTTCTTT	CASRASRKDTEAFF
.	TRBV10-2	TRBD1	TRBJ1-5	TGCGCCAGCGGACAGGGGGCCGGGTATGGCAATCAGCCCCAGCATTTT	CASGQGAGYGNQPQHF
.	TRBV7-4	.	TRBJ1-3	TGTGCCACCAACCAGGGTGGAAACACCATATATTTT	CATNQGGNTIYF
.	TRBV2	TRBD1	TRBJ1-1	TGTGCCAGCACCGGACAGGGGCGGACTGAAGCTTTCTTT	CASTGQGRTEAFF
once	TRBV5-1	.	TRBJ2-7	TGCGCCAGCAGCTCGGACAGCTACGAGCAGTACTTC	CASSSDSYEQYF